The 2 T cell receptor beta chains presented below share a single source sample, sequenced in a study of blood T cell repertoires in COVID-19. Assay: immunoSEQ multiplex PCR; the TCRdb copy retains only in-frame clones and omits some. Counted here are approximately 70,000 clones, under 90% occurring once; the ten biggest clones make up roughly 18%. Material: peripheral blood. Source of these receptors: a man between 70 and 80 years old who had recovered from COVID-19.

The chain carries TRBV24-1 and TRBJ2-1; tentative D call: TRBD1 (6 bases). Germline CDR1 reads KGHDR; CDR2 reads SFDVKD. This CDR3 has 16 residues. Between the trimmed V and J ends, which lost 3 bases and 1 base, there was a span of 12 bases. The CDR3 DNA sequence: TGTGCCACCAGTGATGCGACAGGTCAGTCCTACAATGAGCAGTTCTTC. This gives the protein CATSDATGQSYNEQFF.

The chain uses TRBV28 and TRBJ2-5, with 11 bases fitting TRBD1. Germline V lookup: CDR1 MDHEN, CDR2 SYDVKM. This CDR3 is built from 14 residues. Germline trimming cut 5 bases from V and 5 bases from J; bases unmatched to any gene: 4. The CDR3 nucleotides read TGTGCCAGCAGTGGACAGGGGGCATGGGAGACCCAGTACTTC. Translated, it gives CASSGQGAWETQYF.